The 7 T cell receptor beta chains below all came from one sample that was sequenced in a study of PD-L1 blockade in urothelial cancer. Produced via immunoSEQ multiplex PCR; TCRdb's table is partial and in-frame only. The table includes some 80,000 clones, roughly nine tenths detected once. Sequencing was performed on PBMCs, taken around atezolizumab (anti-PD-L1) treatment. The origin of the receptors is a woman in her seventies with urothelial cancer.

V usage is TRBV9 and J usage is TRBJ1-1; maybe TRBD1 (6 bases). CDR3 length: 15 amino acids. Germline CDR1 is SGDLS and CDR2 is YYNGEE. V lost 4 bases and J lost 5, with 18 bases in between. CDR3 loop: CASSPPRQGHTEAFF. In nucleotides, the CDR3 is TGTGCCAGCAGCCCGCCACGGCAGGGACATACTGAAGCTTTCTTT. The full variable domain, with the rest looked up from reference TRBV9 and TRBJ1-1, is DSGVTQTPKHLITATGQRVTLRCSPRSGDLSVYWYQQSLDQGLQFLIQYYNGEERAKGNILERFSAQQFPDLHSELNLSSLELGDSALYFCASSPPRQGHTEAFFGQGTRLTVV.

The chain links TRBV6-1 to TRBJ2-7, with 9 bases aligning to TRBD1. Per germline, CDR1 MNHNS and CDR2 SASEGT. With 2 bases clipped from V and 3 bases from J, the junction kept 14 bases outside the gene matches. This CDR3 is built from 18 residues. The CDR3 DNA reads TGTGCCAGCAGTGAATTTTGGGATTCGGGACAGGGAGTCTACGAGCAGTACTTC. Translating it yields CASSEFWDSGQGVYEQYF.

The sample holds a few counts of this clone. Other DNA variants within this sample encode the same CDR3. The CDR3 sequence is CASSRQENYGYTF. CDR3 coding DNA: TGTGCCAGCAGTAGACAGGAAAACTATGGCTACACCTTC. The V and J genes are TRBV2 and TRBJ1-2; perhaps TRBD1 as D (6 bases). CDR1 and CDR2 from the germline V gene are SNHLY and FYNNEI. The CDR3 has 13 amino acids. V was pared by 5 bases and J by 2 bases, with 9 bases between.

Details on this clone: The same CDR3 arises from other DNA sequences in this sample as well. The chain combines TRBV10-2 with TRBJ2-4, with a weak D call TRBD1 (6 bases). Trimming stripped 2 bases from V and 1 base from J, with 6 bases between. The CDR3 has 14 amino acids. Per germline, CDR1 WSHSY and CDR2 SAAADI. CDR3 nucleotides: TGCGCCAGCAGTGAGCAGGGGGCCAAAAACATTCAGTACTTC. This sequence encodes CASSEQGAKNIQYF.

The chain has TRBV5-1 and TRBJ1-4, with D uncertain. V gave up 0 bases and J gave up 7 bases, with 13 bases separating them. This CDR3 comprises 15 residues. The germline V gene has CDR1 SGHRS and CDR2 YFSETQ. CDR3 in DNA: TGCGCCAGCAGCTTGGAATCTAGTTTCATTGAAAAACTGTTTTTT. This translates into CASSLESSFIEKLFF.

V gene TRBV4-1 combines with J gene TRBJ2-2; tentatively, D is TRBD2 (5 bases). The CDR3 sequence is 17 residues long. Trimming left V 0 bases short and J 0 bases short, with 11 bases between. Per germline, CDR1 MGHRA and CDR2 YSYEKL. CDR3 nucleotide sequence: TGCGCCAGCAGCCAAGATCACGGGGTCGCGAACACCGGGGAGCTGTTTTTT. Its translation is CASSQDHGVANTGELFF.

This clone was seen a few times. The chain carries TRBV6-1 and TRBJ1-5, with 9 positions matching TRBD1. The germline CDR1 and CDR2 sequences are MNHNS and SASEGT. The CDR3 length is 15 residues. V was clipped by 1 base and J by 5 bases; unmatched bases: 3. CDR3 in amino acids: CASSEGDRADQPQHF. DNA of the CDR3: TGTGCCAGCAGTGAAGGGGACAGGGCGGATCAGCCCCAGCATTTT.